The rows below give T cell receptor beta chains drawn from one sample of a study of T cells in Graves' hyperthyroidism and ophthalmopathy. TCRdb analysed the multiplex PCR reads with MiXCR anew, one entry per CDR3 protein. The sample includes 350,000 to 450,000 distinct CDR3 sequences, over 13% of them seen just once. Material for sequencing was blood. Receptors originate from a man aged 50 to 60 with Graves' ophthalmopathy. Each CDR3 is given with its conserved first and last residue. Each record gives: V gene, J gene, clone size, CDR3 length, D gene, CDR3 DNA, CDR3 protein. A D gene is named only where the DNA matches it firmly. Where a row states a size, it is once, few, many or the class of an expanded clone; other rows omit it.

TRBV11-2	TRBJ2-7	many	16	TRBD2	TGTGCCAGCAGCTTAGTGGGACTAGCGGGAGGAGGTGAGCAGTACTTC	CASSLVGLAGGGEQYF
TRBV6-1	TRBJ2-5	.	18	TRBD1	TGTGCCAGCAGTCCGGGACAGGTCGTCTTAAGTGGCCGAGAGACCCAGTACTTC	CASSPGQVVLSGRETQYF
TRBV28	TRBJ1-3	.	14	.	TGTGCCAGCAGGTCCGGGCCCCCACCGAACACCATATATTTT	CASRSGPPPNTIYF
TRBV7-8	TRBJ1-1	many	16	.	TGTGCCAGCAGCCGAATACCGGGGGCTCGGAACACTGAAGCTTTCTTT	CASSRIPGARNTEAFF
TRBV7-9	TRBJ2-1	few	14	.	TGTGCCAGCAGCAACCTCTGGGGACGGGTTGAGCAGTTCTTC	CASSNLWGRVEQFF
TRBV5-1	TRBJ2-3	.	16	TRBD2	TGCGCCAGCAGCCAAAGACTAGCGGAAGTCCCAGATACGCAGTATTTT	CASSQRLAEVPDTQYF
TRBV4-1	TRBJ2-3	.	16	.	TGCGCCAGCAGCCAAGATATAGCGGCGGCCACAGATACGCAGTATTTT	CASSQDIAAATDTQYF
TRBV10-3	TRBJ2-1	many	16	.	TGTGCCATCAGTGAGTACCGCTTGGGGGACTACAATGAGCAGTTCTTC	CAISEYRLGDYNEQFF
TRBV3-1	TRBJ2-2	.	14	TRBD1	TGTGCCAGCAGCCGGGGACAGGGGGTCGGGGAGCTGTTTTTT	CASSRGQGVGELFF
TRBV6-1	TRBJ2-1	few	12	.	TGTGCCAGCAGTCCGGGCGGCACTGAGCAGTTCTTC	CASSPGGTEQFF
TRBV5-4	TRBJ2-2	.	16	.	TGTGCCAGCAGCTTCGACAACACAAAAGGGACCGGGGAGCTGTTTTTT	CASSFDNTKGTGELFF
TRBV5-4	TRBJ2-3	few	15	.	TGTGCCAGCAGCTTGGGTGGGGGCGCGTCGGATACGCAGTATTTT	CASSLGGGASDTQYF
TRBV20-1	TRBJ2-5	many	13	TRBD2	TGCAGCCCCGGGACTAGTTTCGCGGAGACCCAGTACTTC	CSPGTSFAETQYF
TRBV12-3/TRBV12-4	TRBJ1-2	many	12	TRBD1	TGTGCCAGCAGTGCCGGACAGGGGGACTACACCTTC	CASSAGQGDYTF
TRBV5-6	TRBJ1-2	.	16	.	TGTGCCAGCAGCTTTTTGAAGGGACCGTCGGACTATGGCTACACCTTC	CASSFLKGPSDYGYTF
TRBV4-2	TRBJ2-7	few	15	.	TGTGCCAGCAGCCAAGATTTCGGGAAGGGATTCCAGCAGTACTTC	CASSQDFGKGFQQYF
TRBV24-1	TRBJ2-3	many	14	TRBD2	TGTGCCACCAGTTTGCGGGAGCCCACAGATACGCAGTATTTT	CATSLREPTDTQYF
TRBV20-1	TRBJ2-3	many	15	TRBD2	TGCAGTGCTAGAGATCAGCGGGAGAGCACAGATACGCAGTATTTT	CSARDQRESTDTQYF
TRBV5-1	TRBJ2-2	few	14	.	TGCGCCAGCAGGGTGGAGGTGACCACCGGGGAGCTGTTTTTT	CASRVEVTTGELFF
TRBV28	TRBJ2-4	.	15	.	TGTGCCAGCAGTACCGGGAGTCAGGGCAAAAACATTCAGTACTTC	CASSTGSQGKNIQYF
TRBV5-6	TRBJ2-3	many	16	.	TGTGCCAGCAGCGGACGGGACGGAAAATTCACAGATACGCAGTATTTT	CASSGRDGKFTDTQYF
TRBV7-9	TRBJ2-3	many	13	.	TGTGCCAGCACCCAGGGTAGCACAGATACGCAGTATTTT	CASTQGSTDTQYF
TRBV27	TRBJ1-5	many	13	.	TGTGCCAGCAGTTTGCAGGGTACTCAGCCCCAGCATTTT	CASSLQGTQPQHF
TRBV29-1	TRBJ2-1	many	12	TRBD2	TGCAGCGTGGGGGACTATTACAATGAGCAGTTCTTC	CSVGDYYNEQFF
TRBV12-3/TRBV12-4	TRBJ1-2	many	14	.	TGTGCCAGCAGTTTGGAGGGAGGAAGCTATGGCTACACCTTC	CASSLEGGSYGYTF
TRBV5-1	TRBJ2-7	many	16	TRBD1	TGCGCCAGCAGCCCAGGGGGTCGGGACGCGACCTACGAGCAGTACTTC	CASSPGGRDATYEQYF
TRBV29-1	TRBJ2-6	.	15	.	TGCAGCGTTGAAGTATTCGCCTCTGGGGCCAACGTCCTGACTTTC	CSVEVFASGANVLTF
TRBV7-6	TRBJ2-2	.	16	.	TGTGCCAGCAGCTTAGTCACAGGGCGTGACACCGGGGAGCTGTTTTTT	CASSLVTGRDTGELFF
TRBV18	TRBJ2-3	many	12	.	TGTGCCAGCTCACCGACAGAAGATACGCAGTATTTT	CASSPTEDTQYF
TRBV20-1	TRBJ2-1	.	17	TRBD2	TGCAGTGCTAGAGTACTAGCGGGCCATAGCTCCTACAATGAGCAGTTCTTC	CSARVLAGHSSYNEQFF
TRBV2	TRBJ1-5	many	15	TRBD1	TGTGCCATATCTCACAGGGGTCGTGGCAATCAGCCCCAGCATTTT	CAISHRGRGNQPQHF
TRBV2	TRBJ2-2	many	16	.	TGTGCCAGCACTAACGGCCGGGACTCTATTGCCGGGGAGCTGTTTTTT	CASTNGRDSIAGELFF